This T cell receptor beta chain is drawn from a study of patients and donors after allogeneic stem cell transplantation. TCRdb reprocessed the RT-PCR reads via MiXCR and lists one record per CDR3 protein. The sample includes about a million distinct CDR3 sequences, roughly 18% of them seen just once. V was pared by 2 bases and J by 5 bases, with 21 bases between. CDR3 length equals 18 residues. Per germline, CDR1 MNHEY and CDR2 SVGEGT. This TCR was recovered from a human donor who was either an allogeneic HSCT recipient or a stem cell or donor lymphocyte infusion donor (not recorded which). It is not recorded whose cells these are; they may come from a transplant donor. Sequencing input: blood, either unsorted or a sorted T cell fraction (not recorded which). The V call is TRBV6-2 or TRBV6-3, the J call TRBJ2-2; D possibly matches TRBD1 or TRBD2 (6 bases each). The CDR3 protein is CASSYLEPGLRGTGELFF. The DNA for the CDR3 is TGTGCCAGCAGTTACCTCGAACCGGGACTGAGGGGGACCGGGGAGCTGTTTTTT.